This T cell receptor (beta chain) derives from a study of cytotoxic CD8 clonotypes in ibrutinib-treated CLL. There are 17 residues in the CDR3. Per germline, CDR1 KGHSH and CDR2 LQKENI. The V and J ends lost 1 base and 8 bases respectively, with 21 bases between them. There are a few counts of this clone. Assay used: immunoSEQ multiplex PCR; TCRdb lists only in-frame clones, some missing. The data hold fewer than 80,000 clones, with roughly 57% observed a single time. The clonotype was recovered from a human donor with chronic lymphocytic leukemia. The genes are TRBV18 and TRBJ2-1, with a possible D match to TRBD2 (6 bases). The sequences come from PBMCs, collected after 12 months of ibrutinib treatment. The CDR3 DNA sequence: TGTGCCAGCTCACCACTAAGCGGGCACCCCTCCTTCTATGAGCAGTTCTTC. Encoded protein: CASSPLSGHPSFYEQFF.